One sample yielded the 15 T cell receptor beta chains listed below, sequenced in a study of T cells in localized non-small cell lung cancer. TCRdb's copy holds only in-frame clones and misses some; the assay was immunoSEQ multiplex PCR. The sample records tens of thousands of clones, about 91% being singletons. Sample: peripheral blood, taken before any cancer treatment. The receptors derive from a female donor aged 60 or older with stage II squamous cell lung carcinoma.

This chain uses TRBV6-1 with TRBJ1-4; perhaps TRBD1 as D (5 bases). The germline V gene encodes CDR1 MNHNS and CDR2 SASEGT. V shed 4 bases and J shed 8 bases, with 11 bases lying between them. The CDR3 is 13 amino acids. The CDR3 bases are TGTGCCAGCAGTGTACAGGTGGAAGAAAAACTGTTTTTT. Protein sequence: CASSVQVEEKLFF.

Only a few counts were recorded for this clone. The chain employs TRBV28 and TRBJ1-1, with 10 bases that match TRBD1. Germline trimming cut 10 bases from V and 3 bases from J; bases unmatched to any gene: 11. The CDR3 has 15 residues. The germline V gene encodes CDR1 MDHEN and CDR2 SYDVKM. CDR3 region: CATVPGQGTDTEAFF. The CDR3 nucleotides are TGTGCCACCGTCCCGGGACAGGGGACGGACACTGAAGCTTTCTTT.

The chain employs TRBV5-6 and TRBJ2-5; 7 bases map to TRBD1. Germline assignment: CDR1 SGHDT and CDR2 YYEEEE. V lost 5 bases, J lost 4 bases, and 8 bases stayed unmatched. This CDR3 has 14 residues. The CDR3 here is CASRVQGVGETQYF. CDR3 coding DNA: TGTGCCAGCAGGGTTCAGGGGGTCGGAGAGACCCAGTACTTC.

The chain uses TRBV7-2 and TRBJ2-3; the match to TRBD2 covers 8 bases. CDR1 is SGHTA, CDR2 FQGNSA, per germline. The trim removed 2 bases at V and 1 base at J, leaving 11 bases unmatched. The CDR3 totals 18 residues. The chain's CDR3 is CASSLLATGGGRTDTQYF. The CDR3 bases are TGTGCCAGCAGCTTACTGGCTACGGGCGGGGGGCGCACAGATACGCAGTATTTT.

This clone was seen only once. This chain links TRBV7-2 with TRBJ2-3; maybe TRBD2 (6 bases). The CDR3 length is 15 residues. The germline V gene has CDR1 SGHTA and CDR2 FQGNSA. Trimming took off 8 bases at V and 0 bases at J, with 15 bases between the two ends. The CDR3 DNA is TGTGCCAGCGGTGGGAGGCGTTTGAGCACAGATACGCAGTATTTT. Its protein product is CASGGRRLSTDTQYF.

A remark on this clone: The junction shows a germline mismatch at one end, possibly a read error. The V gene is TRBV14, the J gene TRBJ1-2; no reliable D call. The CDR3 contains 11 residues. Germline V gives CDR1 SGHDN, CDR2 FVKESK. DNA of the CDR3: TGTGCCAGCAGCCAAACCATGGGGTTGCGCTTC. It specifies CASSQTMGLRF.

The chain is built from TRBV4-1 and TRBJ2-3; 11 bases align to TRBD2. J gave up 5 bases and V 6 bases, and 7 bases lay outside the gene matches. The CDR3 has 15 residues. The germline V gene encodes CDR1 MGHRA and CDR2 YSYEKL. CDR3 residues: CASRISGGAGDTQYF. CDR3 in DNA: TGCGCCAGCAGGATTAGCGGGGGGGCAGGAGATACGCAGTATTTT.

The V and J genes are TRBV19 and TRBJ2-5; 9 positions match TRBD1. The CDR3 is 12 residues long. Germline V CDR1 and CDR2: LNHDA, SQIVND (reference sequence). With 4 bases clipped from V and 14 bases from J, the junction kept 8 bases outside the gene matches. CDR3 amino acids: CASSTQGATYYF. CDR3 sequence (DNA): TGTGCCAGTAGTACACAGGGGGCGACCTACTACTTC.

The rearrangement joins TRBV5-1 to TRBJ2-2, with a weak D call TRBD2 (5 bases). The V gene's germline CDR1 is SGHRS and CDR2 YFSETQ. CDR3 size: 15 residues. Between the trimmed V and J ends, which lost 3 bases and 4 bases, there was a span of 13 bases. The CDR3: CASSSRELSTGELFF. The CDR3 DNA reads as TGCGCCAGCAGCTCCCGGGAATTGTCCACCGGGGAGCTGTTTTTT.

This CDR3 is CASTLRGGNNSPLHF. Written as DNA, the CDR3 is TGTGCCAGCACCCTACGTGGGGGTAATAATTCACCCCTCCACTTT. The chain couples TRBV6-6 to TRBJ1-6; TRBD1 is a possible D gene (5 bases). The CDR3 totals 15 residues. In germline, CDR1 is MNHNY, CDR2 SVGAGI (reference sequence). V lost 7 bases to trimming and J lost 5 bases, with 15 bases between them.

The chain carries TRBV13 and TRBJ2-1; 10 positions agree with TRBD1. This CDR3 region has 14 residues. Germline CDR1 PRHDT, CDR2 FYEKMQ (reference sequence). Trimming at V came to 6 bases and at J to 7 bases, leaving 6 bases not matched to a gene. The chain's CDR3 is CASRTDRGGNEQFF. CDR3 sequence (DNA): TGTGCCAGCAGGACGGACAGGGGGGGGAATGAGCAGTTCTTC.

This clone was counted a single time. This rearrangement joins TRBV9 to TRBJ1-1; the D is unclear. Between the trimmed V and J ends, which lost 1 base and 3 bases, there was a span of 13 bases. Germline V lookup: CDR1 SGDLS, CDR2 YYNGEE. The CDR3 contains 15 residues. In nucleotides, the CDR3 is TGTGCCAGCAGCGTAACACCGGGGAGGGACACTGAAGCTTTCTTT. As protein: CASSVTPGRDTEAFF.

V is TRBV30 and J is TRBJ1-3; the D is unclear. The germline gives CDR1 GTSNPN, CDR2 SVGIG (reference sequence). CDR3 length: 15 amino acids. Trimming removed 0 bases at V and 0 bases at J, with 9 bases between. For the CDR3, the DNA is TGTGCCTGGAGTGTAACCGGAGACTCTGGAAACACCATATATTTT. Translating gives CAWSVTGDSGNTIYF.

The V call is TRBV7-2, the J call TRBJ2-2; D may correspond to TRBD1 or TRBD2 (5 bases each). CDR1 is SGHTA and CDR2 is FQGNSA in the germline V gene. The CDR3 totals 14 residues. Trimming cost V 5 bases and J 4 bases, with 11 bases left between them. The CDR3 region is CASSPVGTTGELFF. The DNA of the CDR3 is TGTGCCAGCAGCCCGGTGGGGACCACCGGGGAGCTGTTTTTT.

V is TRBV7-2 and J is TRBJ2-5; 8 nucleotides align to TRBD1. Per germline, CDR1 SGHTA and CDR2 FQGNSA. This CDR3 spans 13 amino acids. V was pared by 8 bases and J by 1 base, with 3 bases of the junction left unmatched. CDR3 amino acids: CASLQGAQETQYF. DNA for the CDR3: TGTGCCAGCCTTCAGGGGGCCCAAGAGACCCAGTACTTC.